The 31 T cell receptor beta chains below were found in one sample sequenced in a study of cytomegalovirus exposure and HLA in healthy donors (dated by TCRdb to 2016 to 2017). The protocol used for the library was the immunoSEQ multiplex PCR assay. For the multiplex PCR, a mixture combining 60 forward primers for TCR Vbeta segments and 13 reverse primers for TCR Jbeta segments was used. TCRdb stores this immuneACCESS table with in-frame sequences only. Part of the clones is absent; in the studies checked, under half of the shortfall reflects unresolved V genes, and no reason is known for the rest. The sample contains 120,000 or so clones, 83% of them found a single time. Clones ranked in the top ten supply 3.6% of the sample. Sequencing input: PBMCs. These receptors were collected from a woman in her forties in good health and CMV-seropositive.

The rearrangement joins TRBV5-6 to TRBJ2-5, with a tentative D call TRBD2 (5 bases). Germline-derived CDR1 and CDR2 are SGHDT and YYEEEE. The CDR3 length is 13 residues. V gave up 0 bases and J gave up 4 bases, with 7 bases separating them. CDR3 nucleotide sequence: TGTGCCAGCAGCTTGGATGAGGGAGAGACCCAGTACTTC. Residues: CASSLDEGETQYF.

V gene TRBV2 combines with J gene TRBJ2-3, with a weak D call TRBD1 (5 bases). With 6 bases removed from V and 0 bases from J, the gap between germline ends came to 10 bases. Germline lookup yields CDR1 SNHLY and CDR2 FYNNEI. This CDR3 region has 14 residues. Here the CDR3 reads CASRSRVSTDTQYF. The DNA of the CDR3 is TGTGCCAGCAGGAGCAGGGTTAGCACAGATACGCAGTATTTT.

In nucleotides, the CDR3 is TGTGCCACCAGCAGAGTTCCACAGGGGTCAGACTATGGCTACACCTTC. It yields the protein CATSRVPQGSDYGYTF. V usage is TRBV15 and J usage is TRBJ1-2, with 7 bases that match TRBD1. After removal of 1 base from V and 3 bases from J, the junction contained 8 bases not matched to a gene. Per the germline V gene, CDR1 is LNHNV and CDR2 is YYDKDF (reference sequence). The CDR3 loop spans 16 amino acids.

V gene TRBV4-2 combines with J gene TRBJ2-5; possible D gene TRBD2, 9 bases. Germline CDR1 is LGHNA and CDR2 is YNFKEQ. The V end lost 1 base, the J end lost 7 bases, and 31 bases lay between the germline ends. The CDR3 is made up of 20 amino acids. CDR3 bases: TGTGCCAGCAGCCAAGTTAGTGACAGGGGCTTTAGCGGGAGTGGGAGGACCCAGTACTTC. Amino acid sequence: CASSQVSDRGFSGSGRTQYF.

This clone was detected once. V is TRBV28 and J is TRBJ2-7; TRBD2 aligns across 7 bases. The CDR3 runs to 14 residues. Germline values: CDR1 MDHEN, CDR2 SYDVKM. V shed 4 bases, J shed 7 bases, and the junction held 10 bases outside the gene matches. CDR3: CASSSSRAAGEQYF. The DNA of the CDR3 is TGTGCCAGCAGTTCTTCCAGAGCAGCGGGAGAGCAGTACTTC.

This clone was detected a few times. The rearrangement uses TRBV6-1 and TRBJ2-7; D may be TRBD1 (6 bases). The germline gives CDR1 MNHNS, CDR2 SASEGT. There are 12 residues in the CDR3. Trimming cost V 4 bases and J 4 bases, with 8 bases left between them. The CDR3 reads CASSGQGYEQYF. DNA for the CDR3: TGTGCCAGCAGTGGTCAGGGGTACGAGCAGTACTTC.

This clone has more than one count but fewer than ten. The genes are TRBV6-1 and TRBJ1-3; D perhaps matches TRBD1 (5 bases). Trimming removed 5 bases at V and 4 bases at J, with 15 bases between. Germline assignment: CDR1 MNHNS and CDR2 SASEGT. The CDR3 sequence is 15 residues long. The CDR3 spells CASSTSGQFGNTIYF. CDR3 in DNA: TGTGCCAGCAGTACCTCAGGGCAATTCGGAAACACCATATATTTT.

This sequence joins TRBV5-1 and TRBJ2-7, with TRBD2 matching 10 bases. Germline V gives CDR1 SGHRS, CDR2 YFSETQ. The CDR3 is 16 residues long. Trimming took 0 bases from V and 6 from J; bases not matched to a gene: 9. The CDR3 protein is CASSLAGASGSSEQYF. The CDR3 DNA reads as TGCGCCAGCAGCTTGGCCGGGGCTAGCGGGAGTTCCGAGCAGTACTTC.

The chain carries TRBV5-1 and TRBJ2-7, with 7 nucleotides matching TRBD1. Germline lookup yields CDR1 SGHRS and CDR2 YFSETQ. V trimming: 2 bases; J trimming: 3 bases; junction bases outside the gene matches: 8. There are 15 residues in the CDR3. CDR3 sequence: CASSFGEGAIYEQYF. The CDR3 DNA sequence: TGCGCCAGCAGCTTCGGTGAGGGGGCCATCTACGAGCAGTACTTC.

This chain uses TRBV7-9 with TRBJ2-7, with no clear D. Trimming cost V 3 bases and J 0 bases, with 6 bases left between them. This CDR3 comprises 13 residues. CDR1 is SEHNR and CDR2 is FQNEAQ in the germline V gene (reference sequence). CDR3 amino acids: CASSFPSSYEQYF. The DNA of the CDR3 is TGTGCCAGCAGCTTTCCTAGCTCCTACGAGCAGTACTTC.

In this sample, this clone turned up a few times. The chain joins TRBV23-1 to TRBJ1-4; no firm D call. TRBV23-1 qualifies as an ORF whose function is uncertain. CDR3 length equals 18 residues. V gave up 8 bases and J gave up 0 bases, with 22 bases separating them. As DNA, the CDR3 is TGCGCCAGCTATTATCTCCCGGGCCCGAGGGCAACTAATGAAAAACTGTTTTTT. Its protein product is CASYYLPGPRATNEKLFF.

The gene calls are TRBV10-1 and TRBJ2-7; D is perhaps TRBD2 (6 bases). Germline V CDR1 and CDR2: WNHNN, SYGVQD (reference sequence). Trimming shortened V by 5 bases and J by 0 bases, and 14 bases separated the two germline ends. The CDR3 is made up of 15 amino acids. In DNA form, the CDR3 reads TGCGCCAGCAGTCCCGGGACTTGGGGCTCCTACGAGCAGTACTTC. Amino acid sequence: CASSPGTWGSYEQYF.

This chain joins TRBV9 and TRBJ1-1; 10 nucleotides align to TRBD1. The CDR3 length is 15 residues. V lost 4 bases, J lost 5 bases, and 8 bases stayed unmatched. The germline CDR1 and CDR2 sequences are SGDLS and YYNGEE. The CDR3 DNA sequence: TGTGCCAGCAGCATAGATGGACAGGGGGAGACTGAAGCTTTCTTT. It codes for CASSIDGQGETEAFF.

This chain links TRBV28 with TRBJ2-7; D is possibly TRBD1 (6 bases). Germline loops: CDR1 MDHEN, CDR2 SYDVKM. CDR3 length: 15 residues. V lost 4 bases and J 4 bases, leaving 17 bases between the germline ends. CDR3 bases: TGTGCCAGCAGTTCTGACAGGACCGGATCTTACGAGCAGTACTTC. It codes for CASSSDRTGSYEQYF.

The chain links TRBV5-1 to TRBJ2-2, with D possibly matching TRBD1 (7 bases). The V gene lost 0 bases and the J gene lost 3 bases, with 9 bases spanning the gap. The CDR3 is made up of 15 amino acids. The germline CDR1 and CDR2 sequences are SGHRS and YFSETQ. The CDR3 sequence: CASSLVRGDTGELFF. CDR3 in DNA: TGCGCCAGCAGCTTGGTCAGGGGGGACACCGGGGAGCTGTTTTTT.

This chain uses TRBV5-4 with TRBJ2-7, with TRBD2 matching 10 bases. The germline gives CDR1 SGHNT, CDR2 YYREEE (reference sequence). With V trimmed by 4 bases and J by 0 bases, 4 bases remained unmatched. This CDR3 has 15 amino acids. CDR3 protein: CASSPSGRSSYEQYF. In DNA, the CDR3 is TGTGCCAGCAGCCCTAGCGGGAGATCCTCCTACGAGCAGTACTTC.

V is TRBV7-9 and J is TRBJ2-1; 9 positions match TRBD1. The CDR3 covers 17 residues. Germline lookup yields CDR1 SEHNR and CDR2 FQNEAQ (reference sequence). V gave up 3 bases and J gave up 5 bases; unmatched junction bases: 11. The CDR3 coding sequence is TGTGCCAGCAGCTTTTTTAAAAACCGGGACAGGGACAATGAGCAGTTCTTC. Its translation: CASSFFKNRDRDNEQFF. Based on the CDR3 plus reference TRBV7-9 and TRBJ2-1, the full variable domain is DTGVSQNPRHKITKRGQNVTFRCDPISEHNRLYWYRQTLGQGPEFLTYFQNEAQLEKSRLLSDRFSAERPKGSFSTLEIQRTEQGDSAMYLCASSFFKNRDRDNEQFFGPGTRLTVL.

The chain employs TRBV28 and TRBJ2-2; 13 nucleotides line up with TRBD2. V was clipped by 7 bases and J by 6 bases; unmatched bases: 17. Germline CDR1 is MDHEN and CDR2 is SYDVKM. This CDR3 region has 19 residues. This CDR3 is CASTPLTSGRAWGAGELFF. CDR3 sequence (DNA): TGTGCCAGCACCCCCTTAACTAGCGGGAGGGCCTGGGGTGCCGGGGAGCTGTTTTTT.

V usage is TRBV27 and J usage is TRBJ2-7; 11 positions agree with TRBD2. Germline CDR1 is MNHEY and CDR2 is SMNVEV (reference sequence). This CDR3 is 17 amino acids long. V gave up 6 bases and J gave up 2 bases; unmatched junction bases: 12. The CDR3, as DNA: TGTGCCAGCAGACACAGTAAGACTAGCGGGATAACCTACGAGCAGTACTTC. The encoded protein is CASRHSKTSGITYEQYF.

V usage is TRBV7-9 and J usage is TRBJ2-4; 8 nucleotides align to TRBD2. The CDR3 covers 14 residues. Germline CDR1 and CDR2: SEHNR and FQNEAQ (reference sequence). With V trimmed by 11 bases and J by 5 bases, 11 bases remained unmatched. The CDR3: CASGRGAEENIQYF. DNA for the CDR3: TGTGCCTCTGGGCGGGGGGCTGAGGAAAACATTCAGTACTTC. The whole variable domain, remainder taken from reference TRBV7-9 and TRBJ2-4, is DTGVSQNPRHKITKRGQNVTFRCDPISEHNRLYWYRQTLGQGPEFLTYFQNEAQLEKSRLLSDRFSAERPKGSFSTLEIQRTEQGDSAMYLCASGRGAEENIQYFGAGTRLSVL.

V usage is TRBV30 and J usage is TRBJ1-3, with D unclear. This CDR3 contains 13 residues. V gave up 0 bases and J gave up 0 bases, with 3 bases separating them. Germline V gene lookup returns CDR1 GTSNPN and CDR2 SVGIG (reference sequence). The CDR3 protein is CAWSVLSGNTIYF. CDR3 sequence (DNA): TGTGCCTGGAGTGTACTCTCTGGAAACACCATATATTTT.

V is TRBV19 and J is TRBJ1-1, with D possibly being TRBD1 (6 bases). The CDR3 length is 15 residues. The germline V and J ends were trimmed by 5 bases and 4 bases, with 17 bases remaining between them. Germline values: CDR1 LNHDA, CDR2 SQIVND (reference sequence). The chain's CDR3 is CASSPNYRVGTEAFF. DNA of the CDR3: TGTGCCAGTAGTCCCAATTACAGGGTTGGCACTGAAGCTTTCTTT.

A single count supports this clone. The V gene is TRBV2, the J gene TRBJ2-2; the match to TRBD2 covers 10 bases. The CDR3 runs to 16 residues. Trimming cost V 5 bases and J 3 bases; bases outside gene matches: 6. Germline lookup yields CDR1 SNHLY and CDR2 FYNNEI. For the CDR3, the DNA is TGTGCCAGCAGTTTCACCGGACTAGCGGACACCGGGGAGCTGTTTTTT. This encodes CASSFTGLADTGELFF.

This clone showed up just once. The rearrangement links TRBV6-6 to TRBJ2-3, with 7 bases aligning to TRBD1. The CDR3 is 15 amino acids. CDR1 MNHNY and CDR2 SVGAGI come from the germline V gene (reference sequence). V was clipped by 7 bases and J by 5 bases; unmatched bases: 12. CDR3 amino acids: CASNLQGLSLDTQYF. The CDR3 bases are TGTGCCAGCAACCTACAGGGGCTATCACTAGATACGCAGTATTTT.

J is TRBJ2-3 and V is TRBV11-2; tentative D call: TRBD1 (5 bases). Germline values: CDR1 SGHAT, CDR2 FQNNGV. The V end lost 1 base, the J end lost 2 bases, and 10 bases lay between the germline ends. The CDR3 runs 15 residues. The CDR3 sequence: CASSLGQGDTDTQYF. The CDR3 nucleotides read TGTGCCAGCAGCTTAGGGCAGGGCGACACAGATACGCAGTATTTT.

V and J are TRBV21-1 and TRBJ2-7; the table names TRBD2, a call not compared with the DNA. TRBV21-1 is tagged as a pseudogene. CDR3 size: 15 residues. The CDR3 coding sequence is TGTGCCAGCAGCACTTTCGGGGGAGAGAACTACGAGCAGTACTTC. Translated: CASSTFGGENYEQYF.

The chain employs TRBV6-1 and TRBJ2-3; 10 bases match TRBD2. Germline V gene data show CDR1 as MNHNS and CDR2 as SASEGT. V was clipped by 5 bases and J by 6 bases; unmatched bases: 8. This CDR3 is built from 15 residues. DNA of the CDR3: TGTGCCAGCAGTACACGAGCGGGAGGGCCGGATACGCAGTATTTT. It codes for CASSTRAGGPDTQYF.

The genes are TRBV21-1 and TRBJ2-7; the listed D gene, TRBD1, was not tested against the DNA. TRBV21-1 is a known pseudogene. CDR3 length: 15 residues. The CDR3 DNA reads TGTGCCAGCAGCTTCCCGGGACAGGCAGCCTACGAGCAGTACTTC. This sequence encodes CASSFPGQAAYEQYF.

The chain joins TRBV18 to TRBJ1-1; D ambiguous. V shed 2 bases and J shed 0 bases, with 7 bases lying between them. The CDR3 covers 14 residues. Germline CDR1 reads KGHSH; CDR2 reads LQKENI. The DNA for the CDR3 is TGTGCCAGCTCACCAGGAGCGATGAACACTGAAGCTTTCTTT. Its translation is CASSPGAMNTEAFF.

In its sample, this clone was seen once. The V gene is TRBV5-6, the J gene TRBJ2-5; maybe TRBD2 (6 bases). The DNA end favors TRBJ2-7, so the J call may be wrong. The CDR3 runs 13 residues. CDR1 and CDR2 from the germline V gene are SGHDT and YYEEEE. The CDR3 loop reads CASSSLAHYEQYF. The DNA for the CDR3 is TGTGCCAGCAGCTCCCTAGCGCACTACGAGCAGTACTTC.

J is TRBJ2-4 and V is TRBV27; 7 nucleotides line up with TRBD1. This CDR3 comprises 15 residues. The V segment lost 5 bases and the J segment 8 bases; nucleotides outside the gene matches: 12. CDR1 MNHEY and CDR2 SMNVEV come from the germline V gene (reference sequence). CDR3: CASSPQTGSSDIQYF. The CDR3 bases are TGTGCCAGCAGTCCCCAGACAGGGTCGTCGGACATTCAGTACTTC.